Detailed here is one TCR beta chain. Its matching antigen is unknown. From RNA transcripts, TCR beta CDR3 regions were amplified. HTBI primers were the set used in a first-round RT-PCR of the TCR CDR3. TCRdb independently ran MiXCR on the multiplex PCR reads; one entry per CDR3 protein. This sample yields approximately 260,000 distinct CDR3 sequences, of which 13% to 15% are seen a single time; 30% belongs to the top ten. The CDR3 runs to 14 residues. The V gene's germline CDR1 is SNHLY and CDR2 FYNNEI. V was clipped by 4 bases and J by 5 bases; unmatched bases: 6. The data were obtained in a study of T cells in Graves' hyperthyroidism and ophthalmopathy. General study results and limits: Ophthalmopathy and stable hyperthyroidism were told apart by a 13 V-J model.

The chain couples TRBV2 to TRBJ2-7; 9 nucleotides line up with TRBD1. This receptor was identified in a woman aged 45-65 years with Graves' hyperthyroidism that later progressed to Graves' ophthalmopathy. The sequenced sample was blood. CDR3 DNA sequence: TGTGCCAGCAGTGGAACCGGGACAGGGAACGAGCAGTACTTC. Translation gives CASSGTGTGNEQYF.